This TCR beta chain was sequenced in a study of T cells after posttransplantation cyclophosphamide. Study observations and caveats: Blood and skin or GI T cell repertoires showed limited TRB overlap. TRB clonality was highly associated with recipient CMV seropositivity and reactivation. Later post-transplant blood repertoires were often dominated by donor CD8+ memory clones.

This clone was counted many times. Antigen specificity is unknown. Generated by immunoSEQ multiplex PCR, the TCRdb table keeps only in-frame clones and is missing some. This sample carries over 30,000 clones, none of them present only once. Germline values: CDR1 MNHEY, CDR2 SMNVEV (reference sequence). V shed 2 bases and J shed 5 bases, with 13 bases lying between them. This CDR3 comprises 14 residues. The clonotype comes from a woman in her 50s in good health and a related stem cell transplant donor. Source material: PBMCs. The chain joins TRBV27 to TRBJ2-7; TRBD1 might be the D (5 bases). The CDR3 nucleotides are TGTGCCAGCAGTTTACTCGGCAGGGATGACGAGCAGTACTTC. Its protein product is CASSLLGRDDEQYF.